This T cell receptor beta chain was identified during a study of T cells in tuberculosis. Produced via immunoSEQ multiplex PCR; TCRdb's table is partial and in-frame only. The sample carries roughly 35,000 clones, just over 90% recorded once. Described time point: new active TB diagnosis, blood taken before or within 7 days of starting treatment. The CDR3 loop spans 14 amino acids. Germline V CDR1 and CDR2: KGHSH, LQKENI. Trimming shortened V by 5 bases and J by 11 bases, and 20 bases separated the two germline ends. The receptor was derived from an adult with tuberculosis. Some clones in this sample may be carry-over from other donors' samples. This chain connects TRBV18 to TRBJ2-3; D perhaps matches TRBD1 (5 bases). This sample comprised PBMCs, obtained at tuberculosis diagnosis. CDR3 in DNA: TGTGCCAGCTCATTCTTCATCAGGGATTCGCGGCAGTATTTT. This gives the protein CASSFFIRDSRQYF.